Listed here are 25 T cell receptor beta chains from one sample, sequenced in a study of blood T cells in healthy people across ages. Through a sample-barcoded 5' primer and a J-beta primer mix, a second PCR was run for about 6 to 11 cycles. Each CDR3 protein is one row after TCRdb ran MiXCR on the 5' RACE reads. The profile shows a few hundred thousand distinct CDR3 sequences, approximately 51% of them singletons. Source material: blood. Receptors were obtained from a man aged 60 to 69 in good health.

V is TRBV29-1 and J is TRBJ2-5; perhaps TRBD1 as D (5 bases). This CDR3 region has 12 residues. V lost 6 bases to trimming and J lost 11 bases, with 19 bases between them. The germline V gene has CDR1 SQVTM and CDR2 ANQGSEA. The CDR3 protein is CSVADTRSEQYF. The DNA of the CDR3 is TGCAGCGTGGCGGACACCCGATCGGAGCAGTACTTC.

This clonotype was seen a few times. The chain employs TRBV12-3 or TRBV12-4 and TRBJ2-4; tentative D call: TRBD1 (6 bases). The CDR3 is 10 amino acids. CDR3 bases: TGTGGGGGGCCCAAAAACATTCAGTACTTC. As protein: CGGPKNIQYF.

This rearrangement joins TRBV29-1 to TRBJ2-5; 9 positions match TRBD1. The trim removed 7 bases at V and 13 bases at J, leaving 16 bases unmatched. Germline loops: CDR1 SQVTM, CDR2 ANQGSEA. The CDR3 contains 13 residues. The chain's CDR3 is CSARDRALNERYF. As DNA, the CDR3 is TGCAGCGCCCGGGACAGGGCCCTCAATGAGCGGTACTTC.

As for this clonotype: With a much larger clone just one base away, this may be a read error. The gene calls are TRBV12-3 or TRBV12-4 and TRBJ2-3; TRBD1 matches at 8 bases. The length of the CDR3 is 17 residues. CDR3 bases: TGTGCCAGCAGTTTAGATTCCTGGGACAGGAAATCAGATCCGCAGTATTTT. This sequence encodes CASSLDSWDRKSDPQYF.

On this clonotype itself: The germline gene is not matched at one end of the junction; a read error may be the cause. The chain couples TRBV3-1 to TRBJ2-7; 8 bases are shared with TRBD2. The CDR3 covers 15 residues. Germline V CDR1 and CDR2: LGHDT, YNNKEL (reference sequence). This CDR3 is CAGSLTSGLPYEQYF. In DNA form, the CDR3 reads TGTGCCGGCAGCCTCACTAGCGGACTTCCCTACGAGCAGTACTTC.

In this sample, this clonotype turned up a few times. The gene calls are TRBV3-1 and TRBJ2-1; 7 bases line up with TRBD1. Germline V gene data show CDR1 as LGHDT and CDR2 as YNNKEL (reference sequence). V lost 2 bases, J lost 5 bases, and 6 bases stayed unmatched. CDR3 length: 15 residues. CDR3 bases: TGTGCCAGCAGCCAAACCAGGGGGATAAACAATGAGCAGTTCTTC. This gives the protein CASSQTRGINNEQFF.

The rearrangement links TRBV7-2 to TRBJ2-3; a weak D match, TRBD1 (5 bases). The ends were cut back, 5 bases at V and 6 bases at J, with 15 bases in the middle. The CDR3 spans 14 residues. Per germline, CDR1 SGHTA and CDR2 FQGNSA. The CDR3 sequence is CASSLGAVTDTQYF. DNA of the CDR3: TGTGCCAGCAGCCTAGGGGCAGTCACGGATACGCAGTATTTT.

This clonotype has a count of ten or more. The gene calls are TRBV6-1 and TRBJ2-3; 8 nucleotides line up with TRBD1. The CDR3 has 15 amino acids. V lost 2 bases and J lost 4; bases outside the gene matches: 5. CDR1 and CDR2 (germline): MNHNS, SASEGT. The CDR3 DNA is TGTGCCAGCAGTGAAAGGACAGGGAAGGCAGATACGCAGTATTTT. Its protein is CASSERTGKADTQYF.

The chain links TRBV5-1 to TRBJ2-4; tentative D call: TRBD2 (6 bases). The J call may be incorrect, as the DNA end agrees better with TRBJ2-5. The germline gives CDR1 SGHRS, CDR2 YFSETQ. This CDR3 comprises 15 residues. CDR3 sequence (DNA): TGCGCCAGCAGCCTCGGGACTGCTAACCAAGAGACCCAGTACTTC. Translating gives CASSLGTANQETQYF.

The table lists this clonotype with many counts. The gene calls are TRBV11-3 and TRBJ2-3, with TRBD2 matching over 8 bases. This CDR3 spans 16 amino acids. Germline V lookup: CDR1 SGHNT, CDR2 YENEEA. Losses at the gene ends were 5 bases for V and 2 bases for J; bases not matched to a gene: 9. Here the CDR3 reads CASSPGSGGVTDTQYF. CDR3 DNA sequence: TGTGCCAGCAGCCCCGGCAGCGGGGGAGTCACAGATACGCAGTATTTT.

This clonotype was recorded only once. The rearrangement links TRBV30 to TRBJ2-1; TRBD2 matches at 12 bases. V lost 2 bases and J lost 10; bases outside the gene matches: 3. This CDR3 spans 13 amino acids. Per the germline V gene, CDR1 is GTSNPN and CDR2 is SVGIG (reference sequence). The DNA for the CDR3 is TGTGCCTGGAGTACGGGACTAGCGGGCGAGCAGTTCTTC. Amino acid sequence: CAWSTGLAGEQFF.

The chain uses TRBV6-5 and TRBJ2-5, with D tentatively TRBD2 (5 bases). The V and J ends lost 7 bases and 7 bases respectively, with 19 bases between them. This CDR3 is 14 amino acids long. Germline V lookup: CDR1 MNHEY, CDR2 SVGAGI. The CDR3 loop reads CASMRTVKYGTQYF. CDR3 sequence (DNA): TGTGCCAGCATGAGGACTGTTAAATATGGGACCCAGTACTTC.

The chain joins TRBV12-3 or TRBV12-4 to TRBJ2-3, with TRBD1 matching 9 bases. V lost 1 base, J lost 6 bases, and 5 bases stayed unmatched. The CDR3 consists of 15 residues. The CDR3 spells CASSLETGGHDTQYF. In DNA, the CDR3 is TGTGCCAGCAGTTTAGAGACAGGGGGTCATGATACGCAGTATTTT.

The genes are TRBV7-2 and TRBJ2-1; D is ambiguous. This CDR3 is 15 amino acids long. Trimming took off 1 base at V and 2 bases at J, with 9 bases between the two ends. Germline CDR1 SGHTA, CDR2 FQGNSA. The CDR3 DNA reads as TGTGCCAGCAGCTTAGTTTTGGCAACCTACAATGAGCAGTTCTTC. Translation: CASSLVLATYNEQFF.

This chain links TRBV25-1 with TRBJ1-6, with D uncertain. Germline CDR1 MGHDK, CDR2 SYGVNS. CDR3 length: 12 amino acids. Trimming took 7 bases from V and 6 from J, leaving 7 bases between them. The chain's CDR3 is CASKRPNSPLHF. The CDR3 DNA sequence: TGTGCCAGCAAACGGCCTAATTCACCCCTCCACTTT. Together with reference TRBV25-1 and TRBJ1-6, the CDR3 gives the full variable domain: EADIYQTPRYLVIGTGKKITLECSQTMGHDKMYWYQQDPGMELHLIHYSYGVNSTEKGDLSSESTVSRIRTEHFPLTLESARPSHTSQYLCASKRPNSPLHFGNGTRLTVT.

The DNA of the CDR3 is TGCAGTGCTAGTCTGGGAAACCTAGCGGGATTAACAGATACGCAGTATTTT. It specifies CSASLGNLAGLTDTQYF. V and J are TRBV20-1 and TRBJ2-3; TRBD2 aligns across 9 bases. Germline V gives CDR1 DFQATT, CDR2 SNEGSKA (reference sequence). J was trimmed by 3 bases and V by 3 bases; bases with no gene match: 13. The CDR3 contains 17 residues.

This clonotype was detected a few times. V gene TRBV4-1 combines with J gene TRBJ2-3; TRBD2 aligns across 8 bases. Germline lookup yields CDR1 MGHRA and CDR2 YSYEKL. This CDR3 has 18 amino acids. V lost 2 bases and J lost 2; bases outside the gene matches: 12. Here the CDR3 reads CASSQIWGGGPNTDTQYF. In DNA form, the CDR3 reads TGCGCCAGCAGCCAAATATGGGGCGGGGGGCCAAACACAGATACGCAGTATTTT.

In its sample, this clonotype was seen once. The CDR3, as DNA: TGTGCCAGCAGCCAAGGGCGGTCGCACACTGAAGCTTTCTTT. It translates to CASSQGRSHTEAFF. The gene calls are TRBV14 and TRBJ1-1; D is undetermined. The CDR3 consists of 14 residues. V lost 1 base to trimming and J lost 3 bases, with 9 bases between them. The germline CDR1 and CDR2 sequences are SGHDN and FVKESK.

The chain joins TRBV20-1 to TRBJ2-1; 9 positions agree with TRBD2. V lost 3 bases, J lost 5 bases, and 11 bases stayed unmatched. Germline V CDR1 and CDR2: DFQATT, SNEGSKA (reference sequence). CDR3 length equals 16 residues. For the CDR3, the DNA is TGCAGTGCTAGTAATCGGAGACTAGCGGATAACAATGAGCAGTTCTTC. It translates to CSASNRRLADNNEQFF.

The chain couples TRBV24-1 to TRBJ2-5; either TRBD1 or TRBD2 may fit D (5 bases each). The V gene lost 3 bases and the J gene lost 2 bases, with 6 bases spanning the gap. The CDR3 has 13 amino acids. The germline V gene encodes CDR1 KGHDR and CDR2 SFDVKD. Here the CDR3 DNA reads TGTGCCACCAGTGATGGGGGACAAGAGACCCAGTACTTC. Translation gives CATSDGGQETQYF.

This clonotype was observed a handful of times. This chain joins TRBV27 and TRBJ2-1; D remains ambiguous. Germline V CDR1 and CDR2: MNHEY, SMNVEV (reference sequence). Trimming shortened V by 6 bases and J by 5 bases, and 5 bases separated the two germline ends. The length of the CDR3 is 11 residues. The CDR3 bases are TGTGCCAGCAGGAAAAACAATGAGCAGTTCTTC. Amino acid sequence: CASRKNNEQFF.

The gene calls are TRBV9 and TRBJ2-1, with D unclear. In germline, CDR1 is SGDLS, CDR2 YYNGEE. Between the trimmed V and J ends, which lost 3 bases and 6 bases, there was a span of 13 bases. The length of the CDR3 is 14 residues. The CDR3 spells CASSAMDLGNEQFF. The CDR3 DNA follows: TGTGCCAGCAGCGCCATGGATCTGGGCAATGAGCAGTTCTTC.

In regard to this clonotype: Possible read error: a much larger clone is one base away. The V call is TRBV9, the J call TRBJ2-1; no reliable D call. Germline CDR1 SGDLS, CDR2 YYNGEE. The V and J ends lost 3 bases and 9 bases respectively, with 22 bases between them. The CDR3 runs 16 residues. CDR3 DNA: TGTGCCAGCAGCGCCGACCCCCGAGGCCGTTTCATTGAGCAGTTCTTC. It specifies CASSADPRGRFIEQFF.

This chain joins TRBV7-9 and TRBJ2-5; 9 bases fit TRBD2. The CDR3 covers 15 residues. Germline lookup yields CDR1 SEHNR and CDR2 FQNEAQ (reference sequence). With V trimmed by 2 bases and J by 5 bases, 6 bases remained unmatched. CDR3 coding DNA: TGTGCCAGCAGCTTATACCTAGCGGGGCGGGAGACCCAGTACTTC. As protein: CASSLYLAGRETQYF.

This chain uses TRBV10-3 with TRBJ2-7; D is unresolved. Germline CDR1 and CDR2: ENHRY and SYGVKD. The CDR3 length is 11 residues. V was cut by 8 bases and J by 3 bases, with 8 bases left in between. This CDR3 reads CAIAVGYEQYF. In DNA, the CDR3 is TGTGCCATCGCGGTCGGCTACGAGCAGTACTTC.